At least ten counts were recorded for the clone carrying this T cell receptor (beta chain). What it binds is not known. Molecular barcoded adaptors covering alpha/delta and beta/gamma chains were used on about 0.4 ug RNA. MiXCR, run by TCRdb on the reads, gives a single entry per CDR3 protein. The sample gives roughly 61,000 distinct CDR3 sequences, more than 9% of which show up once; roughly 16% is in the top ten. This sample was taken from a study of read filtering for tumor transcriptome and immune sequencing. Overall study: DNase treatment preceded whole-transcriptome library preparation. Per sample, TCR-region reads ranged about 4 to 10.27 million by IR-seq, roughly 85 to 1273 by RNA-seq.

Bone marrow was sampled from every patient at the time of active disease. Germline V lookup: CDR1 SQVTM, CDR2 ANQGSEA. The CDR3 is made up of 12 amino acids. V lost 6 bases to trimming and J lost 6 bases, with 14 bases between them. Study outcomes and limitations: About 80% of IR-seq clonotypes had a single read, yet these held approximately 3.7% of reads.

The TCR sequence derives from a donor at least 40 years old with multiple myeloma. V and J are TRBV29-1 and TRBJ1-1, with no clear D. Sequencing was performed on a population of CD138-negative cells sorted from bone marrow. CDR3 in amino acids: CSVAAEDAEAFF. In nucleotides, the CDR3 is TGCAGCGTAGCCGCCGAGGACGCTGAAGCTTTCTTT.